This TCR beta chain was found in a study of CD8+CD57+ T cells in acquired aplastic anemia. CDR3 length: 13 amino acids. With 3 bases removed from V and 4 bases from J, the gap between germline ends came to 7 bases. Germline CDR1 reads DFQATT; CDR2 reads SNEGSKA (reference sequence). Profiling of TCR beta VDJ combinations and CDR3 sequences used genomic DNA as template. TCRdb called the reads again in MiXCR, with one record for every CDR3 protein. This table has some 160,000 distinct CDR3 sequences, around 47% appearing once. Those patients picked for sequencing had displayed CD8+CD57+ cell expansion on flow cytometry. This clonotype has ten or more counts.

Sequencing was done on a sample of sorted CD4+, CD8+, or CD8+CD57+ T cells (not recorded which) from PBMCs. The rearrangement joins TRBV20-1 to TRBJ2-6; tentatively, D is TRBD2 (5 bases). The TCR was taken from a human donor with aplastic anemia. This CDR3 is CSARRAGANVLTF. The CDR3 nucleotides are TGCAGTGCTAGGAGGGCCGGGGCCAACGTCCTGACTTTC.